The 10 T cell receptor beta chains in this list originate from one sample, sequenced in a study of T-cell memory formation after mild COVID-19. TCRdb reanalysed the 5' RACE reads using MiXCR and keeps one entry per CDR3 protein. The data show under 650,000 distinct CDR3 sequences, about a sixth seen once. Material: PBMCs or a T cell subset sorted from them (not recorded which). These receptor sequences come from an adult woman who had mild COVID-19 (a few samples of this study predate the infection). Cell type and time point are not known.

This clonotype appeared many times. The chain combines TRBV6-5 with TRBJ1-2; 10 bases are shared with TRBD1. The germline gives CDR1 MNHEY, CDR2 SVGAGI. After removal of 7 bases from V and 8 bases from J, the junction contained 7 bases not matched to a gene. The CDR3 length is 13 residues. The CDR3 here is CASTAGTGVGYTF. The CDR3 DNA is TGTGCCAGCACAGCCGGGACAGGGGTGGGCTACACCTTC.

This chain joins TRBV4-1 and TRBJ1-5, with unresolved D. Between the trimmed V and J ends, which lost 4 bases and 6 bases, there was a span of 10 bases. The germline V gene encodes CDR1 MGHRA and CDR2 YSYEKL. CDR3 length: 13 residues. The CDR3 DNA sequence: TGCGCCAGCAGCCGGTATATCGGTCAGCCCCAGCATTTT. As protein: CASSRYIGQPQHF.

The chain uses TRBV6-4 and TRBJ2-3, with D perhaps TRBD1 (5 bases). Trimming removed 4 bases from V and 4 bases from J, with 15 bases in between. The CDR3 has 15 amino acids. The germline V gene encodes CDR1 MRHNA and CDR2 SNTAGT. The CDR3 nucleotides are TGTGCCAGCAGTGCCTTGGCAGGGTCGGCAGATACGCAGTATTTT. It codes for CASSALAGSADTQYF.

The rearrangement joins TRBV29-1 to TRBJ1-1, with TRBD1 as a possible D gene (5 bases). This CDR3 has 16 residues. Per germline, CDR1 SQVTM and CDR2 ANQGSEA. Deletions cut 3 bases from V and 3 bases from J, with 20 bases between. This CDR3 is CSVDSLITGTHTEAFF. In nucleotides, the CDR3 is TGCAGCGTTGATTCGCTGATTACCGGGACTCACACTGAAGCTTTCTTT. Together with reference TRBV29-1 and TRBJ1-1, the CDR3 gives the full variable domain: SAVISQKPSRDICQRGTSLTIQCQVDSQVTMMFWYRQQPGQSLTLIATANQGSEATYESGFVIDKFPISRPNLTFSTLTVSNMSPEDSSIYLCSVDSLITGTHTEAFFGQGTRLTVV.

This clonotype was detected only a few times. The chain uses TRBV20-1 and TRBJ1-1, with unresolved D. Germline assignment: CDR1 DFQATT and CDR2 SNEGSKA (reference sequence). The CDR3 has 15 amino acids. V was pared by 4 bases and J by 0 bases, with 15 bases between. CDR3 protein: CSAMSTYALNTEAFF. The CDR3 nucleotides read TGCAGTGCTATGAGCACCTACGCTCTGAACACTGAAGCTTTCTTT.

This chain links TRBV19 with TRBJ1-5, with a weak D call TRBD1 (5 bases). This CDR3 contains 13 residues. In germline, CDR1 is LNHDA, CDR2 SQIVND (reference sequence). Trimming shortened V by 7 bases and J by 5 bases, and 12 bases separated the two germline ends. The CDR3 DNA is TGTGCCAGTATGGGGCAGGGCGATCAGCCCCAGCATTTT. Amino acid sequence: CASMGQGDQPQHF.

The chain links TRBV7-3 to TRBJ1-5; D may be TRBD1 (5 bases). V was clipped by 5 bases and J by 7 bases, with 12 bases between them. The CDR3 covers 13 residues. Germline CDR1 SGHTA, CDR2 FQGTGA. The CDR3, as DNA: TGTGCCAGCAGCGTCGCCGGGGGGCAGCCCCAGCATTTT. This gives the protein CASSVAGGQPQHF.

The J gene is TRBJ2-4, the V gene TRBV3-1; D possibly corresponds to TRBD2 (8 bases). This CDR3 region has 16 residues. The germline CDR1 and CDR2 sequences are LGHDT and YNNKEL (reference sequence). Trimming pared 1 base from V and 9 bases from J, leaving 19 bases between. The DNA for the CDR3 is TGTGCCAGCAGCCAAGGACTCTTAGCGGGACAGACCATTCAGTACTTC. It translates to CASSQGLLAGQTIQYF.

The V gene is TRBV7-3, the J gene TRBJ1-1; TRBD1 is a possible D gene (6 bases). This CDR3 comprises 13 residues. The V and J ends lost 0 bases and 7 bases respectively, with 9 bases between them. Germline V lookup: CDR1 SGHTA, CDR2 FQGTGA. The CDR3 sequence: CASSLTRDNEAFF. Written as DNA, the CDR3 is TGTGCCAGCAGCTTAACCCGGGACAATGAAGCTTTCTTT. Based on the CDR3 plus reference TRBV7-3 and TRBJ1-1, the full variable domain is GAGVSQTPSNKVTEKGKYVELRCDPISGHTALYWYRQSLGQGPEFLIYFQGTGAADDSGLPNDRFFAVRPEGSVSTLKIQRTERGDSAVYLCASSLTRDNEAFFGQGTRLTVV.

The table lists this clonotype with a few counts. The DNA for the CDR3 is TGTGCCAGCAGCTTAGGGACAGGGTTAAGACTAGCCGACGATGAGCAGTTCTTC. It codes for CASSLGTGLRLADDEQFF. The chain is built from TRBV7-9 and TRBJ2-1, with D maybe TRBD1 (8 bases). V was cut by 1 base and J by 8 bases, with 24 bases left in between. This CDR3 is 18 amino acids long. Germline loops: CDR1 SEHNR, CDR2 FQNEAQ (reference sequence).